The 17 T cell receptor beta chains given below trace back to one sample, sequenced in a study of early T cells in non-severe SARS-CoV-2 infection. MiXCR, run by TCRdb on the 5' RACE reads, gives a single entry per CDR3 protein. The sample has 45,000 or so distinct CDR3 sequences, under 30% seen once. The sequences come from whole blood, collected at baseline. These receptor sequences come from an adult who was a healthcare worker with PCR-confirmed SARS-CoV-2 infection or an uninfected control (not recorded which).

This clonotype has more than one count but fewer than ten. Written as DNA, the CDR3 is TGTGCCAGCAGTTTGAACCTGGGCACTGAAGCTTTCTTT. This sequence encodes CASSLNLGTEAFF. The chain employs TRBV12-3 or TRBV12-4 and TRBJ1-1, with D hard to call. Trimming took 3 bases from V and 4 from J, leaving 9 bases between them. The CDR3 is 13 residues long.

The chain recombines TRBV29-1 with TRBJ1-2, with TRBD1 matching 9 bases. Germline V lookup: CDR1 SQVTM, CDR2 ANQGSEA. The CDR3 spans 13 residues. The trim removed 2 bases at V and 7 bases at J, leaving 5 bases unmatched. This CDR3 is CSVESGQGSGYTF. The CDR3 DNA sequence: TGCAGCGTTGAATCGGGACAGGGATCTGGCTACACCTTC.

In this sample, this clonotype turned up a few times. V is TRBV5-5 and J is TRBJ2-5, with TRBD2 as a possible D gene (5 bases). V was pared by 4 bases and J by 7 bases, with 14 bases between. The CDR3 spans 13 residues. The germline gives CDR1 SGHKS, CDR2 YYEKEE (reference sequence). The CDR3 nucleotides are TGTGCCAGCAGCCGGGATATGAGAGGGACCCAGTACTTC. Amino acid sequence: CASSRDMRGTQYF.

The rearrangement joins TRBV12-3 or TRBV12-4 to TRBJ2-2, with a weak D call TRBD2 (6 bases). This CDR3 region has 15 residues. V lost 5 bases and J lost 4, with 14 bases in between. CDR3 sequence (DNA): TGTGCCAGCAGTCCCGGAGGGCGAGGCACCGGGGAGCTGTTTTTT. Translated, it gives CASSPGGRGTGELFF.

The rearrangement joins TRBV10-1 to TRBJ2-5, with 8 nucleotides matching TRBD1. Per germline, CDR1 WNHNN and CDR2 SYGVQD (reference sequence). The CDR3 length is 15 residues. The ends lost 0 bases at V and 5 bases at J; junction bases unmatched: 5. The CDR3: CASSESAGGYETQYF. The CDR3 DNA reads as TGCGCCAGCAGTGAGTCTGCAGGGGGCTATGAGACCCAGTACTTC.

This clonotype was seen only a few times. This rearrangement joins TRBV11-2 to TRBJ2-1, with 12 nucleotides matching TRBD2. CDR1 is SGHAT and CDR2 is FQNNGV in the germline V gene. This CDR3 contains 15 residues. With V trimmed by 4 bases and J by 9 bases, 7 bases remained unmatched. The CDR3 reads CASSSGTSGLIEQFF. CDR3 sequence (DNA): TGTGCCAGCAGCTCAGGGACTAGCGGGCTCATTGAGCAGTTCTTC.

This clonotype was recorded a few times. This CDR3 reads CASSFSPKNIQYF. The DNA for the CDR3 is TGTGCCAGCAGTTTTTCTCCCAAAAACATTCAGTACTTC. This chain links TRBV27 with TRBJ2-4; D remains unclear. The CDR3 spans 13 residues. The germline V gene has CDR1 MNHEY and CDR2 SMNVEV (reference sequence). V was cut by 3 bases and J by 2 bases, with 5 bases left in between.

This clonotype was counted only a few times. The V gene is TRBV7-2, the J gene TRBJ2-7, with D possibly being TRBD2 (5 bases). The CDR3 is made up of 15 amino acids. Germline loops: CDR1 SGHTA, CDR2 FQGNSA. V lost 5 bases and J lost 0, with 14 bases in between. The CDR3 loop is CASSASAGLSYEQYF. The CDR3 DNA follows: TGTGCCAGCAGCGCCTCCGCGGGTCTCTCCTACGAGCAGTACTTC.

This clonotype was seen more than once but under ten times. V usage is TRBV7-9 and J usage is TRBJ1-5; D remains unclear. Germline V gene data show CDR1 as SEHNR and CDR2 as FQNEAQ (reference sequence). The CDR3 is made up of 13 amino acids. Trimming removed 4 bases from V and 2 bases from J, with 6 bases in between. CDR3: CASSWEGNQPQHF. The CDR3 DNA is TGTGCCAGCAGCTGGGAGGGCAATCAGCCCCAGCATTTT. The entire variable domain, with the rest obtained from reference TRBV7-9 and TRBJ1-5, is as follows: DTGVSQNPRHKITKRGQNVTFRCDPISEHNRLYWYRQTLGQGPEFLTYFQNEAQLEKSRLLSDRFSAERPKGSFSTLEIQRTEQGDSAMYLCASSWEGNQPQHFGDGTRLSIL.

This chain joins TRBV6-1 and TRBJ2-2, with TRBD1 matching over 7 bases. The germline V gene encodes CDR1 MNHNS and CDR2 SASEGT. V was clipped by 1 base and J by 6 bases; unmatched bases: 5. The CDR3 is 15 residues long. CDR3 nucleotide sequence: TGTGCCAGCAGTGAAGAGGACAGGCCCCCCGGGGAGCTGTTTTTT. Residues: CASSEEDRPPGELFF.

Only a few counts were recorded for this clonotype. The junction does not match germline at one end; this may be a read error. This chain connects TRBV12-3 or TRBV12-4 to TRBJ2-1, with D possibly matching TRBD1 (5 bases). The CDR3 is 11 residues long. The CDR3 DNA reads TGTGCCAGCAGTTTTTATCAGGGTAGGGTCTTC. Translating gives CASSFYQGRVF.

The rearrangement uses TRBV7-2 and TRBJ2-2; D not resolved. Germline V CDR1 and CDR2: SGHTA, FQGNSA. Between the trimmed V and J ends, which lost 7 bases and 3 bases, there was a span of 3 bases. The CDR3 totals 11 residues. The CDR3 loop reads CASTHTGELFF. The CDR3 DNA sequence: TGTGCCAGCACCCACACCGGGGAGCTGTTTTTT. Filled out from reference TRBV7-2 and TRBJ2-2, the complete variable domain reads GAGVSQSPSNKVTEKGKDVELRCDPISGHTALYWYRQSLGQGLEFLIYFQGNSAPDKSGLPSDRFSAERTGGSVSTLTIQRTQQEDSAVYLCASTHTGELFFGEGSRLTVL.

This clonotype was observed a handful of times. The rearrangement links TRBV9 to TRBJ1-6; TRBD1 matches at 10 bases. The CDR3 covers 15 residues. After removal of 5 bases from V and 8 bases from J, the junction contained 7 bases not matched to a gene. Germline V gene sequence: CDR1 SGDLS, CDR2 YYNGEE. Here the CDR3 reads CASSAEGQGYSPLHF. CDR3 nucleotides: TGTGCCAGCAGTGCTGAGGGACAGGGGTATTCACCCCTCCACTTT.

The chain links TRBV11-2 to TRBJ2-5; 10 bases match TRBD1. Per the germline V gene, CDR1 is SGHAT and CDR2 is FQNNGV. This CDR3 spans 16 amino acids. Trimming cost V 5 bases and J 3 bases; bases outside gene matches: 9. This CDR3 is CASSLRQGANKETQYF. CDR3 DNA: TGTGCCAGCAGCCTACGACAGGGGGCTAATAAAGAGACCCAGTACTTC.

As DNA, the CDR3 is TGTGCCAGCAGCATATATGGGACTGAAGCTTTCTTT. This sequence encodes CASSIYGTEAFF. V gene TRBV13 combines with J gene TRBJ1-1; D remains unclear. The CDR3 length is 12 residues. V lost 5 bases and J lost 5, with 9 bases in between. Germline loops: CDR1 PRHDT, CDR2 FYEKMQ (reference sequence).

The chain couples TRBV30 to TRBJ1-6; 9 bases fit TRBD1. The ends lost 3 bases at V and 1 base at J; junction bases unmatched: 7. The CDR3 extends over 17 amino acids. Germline V gives CDR1 GTSNPN, CDR2 SVGIG (reference sequence). CDR3 region: CAWRPGTGSSYNSPLHF. CDR3 nucleotides: TGTGCCTGGAGGCCCGGGACAGGGTCGTCCTATAATTCACCCCTCCACTTT.

This clonotype was picked up a small number of times. The CDR3 sequence is CSARGLAENEQFF. The DNA for the CDR3 is TGCAGTGCTAGGGGACTAGCGGAGAATGAGCAGTTCTTC. This sequence joins TRBV20-1 and TRBJ2-1; TRBD2 matches 11 bases. The CDR3 is 13 residues long. The V segment lost 3 bases and the J segment 7 bases; nucleotides outside the gene matches: 2. Germline V lookup: CDR1 DFQATT, CDR2 SNEGSKA (reference sequence).